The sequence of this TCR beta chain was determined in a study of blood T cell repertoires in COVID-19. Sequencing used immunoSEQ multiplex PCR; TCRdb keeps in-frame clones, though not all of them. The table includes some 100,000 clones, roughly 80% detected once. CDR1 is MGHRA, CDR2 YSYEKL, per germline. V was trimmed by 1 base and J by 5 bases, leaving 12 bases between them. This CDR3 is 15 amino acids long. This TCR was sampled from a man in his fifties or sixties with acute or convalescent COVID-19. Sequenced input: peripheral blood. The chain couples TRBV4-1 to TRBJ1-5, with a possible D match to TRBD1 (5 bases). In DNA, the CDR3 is TGCGCCAGCAGCCAAGTCTGGGAAGGGGATCAGCCCCAGCATTTT. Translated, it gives CASSQVWEGDQPQHF.